This passage covers 8 T cell receptor beta chains from one sample sequenced in a study of cytomegalovirus exposure and HLA in healthy donors. With 60 Vbeta and 13 Jbeta primers, the PCR was carried out. Data came from immunoSEQ multiplex PCR; TCRdb stores just in-frame clones and leaves some out. The sample holds about 160,000 clones, roughly nine tenths seen once. What was sequenced was PBMCs. The receptors come from a young woman in good health and CMV-seronegative.

The V gene is TRBV2, the J gene TRBJ1-1; the D gene is possibly TRBD1 (5 bases). This CDR3 is built from 12 residues. Trimming shortened V by 7 bases and J by 5 bases, and 11 bases separated the two germline ends. CDR1 and CDR2 from the germline V gene are SNHLY and FYNNEI. The CDR3, as DNA: TGTGCCAGCATGGCAGGGATAACTGAAGCTTTCTTT. This encodes CASMAGITEAFF.

Comments on this clone: At one end, the junction sequence differs from germline, possibly due to a read error. This CDR3 is also generated by other DNA sequences in the sample. The chain employs TRBV5-4 and TRBJ1-6; 7 bases map to TRBD1. The CDR3 runs 15 residues. Germline values: CDR1 SGHNT, CDR2 YYREEE (reference sequence). The CDR3 bases are TGTGCCAGCAGCCCCAGGGGACAGATTAATTCCCCCCTCCACTTT. This codes for CASSPRGQINSPLHF. Together with reference TRBV5-4 and TRBJ1-6, the CDR3 gives the full variable domain: ETGVTQSPTHLIKTRGQQVTLRCSSQSGHNTVSWYQQALGQGPQFIFQYYREEENGRGNFPPRFSGLQFPNYSSELNVNALELDDSALYLCASSPRGQINSPLHFGNGTRLTVT.

In its sample, this clone was seen a few times. The V and J genes are TRBV5-1 and TRBJ2-1; D possibly corresponds to TRBD2 (7 bases). Germline V gene lookup returns CDR1 SGHRS and CDR2 YFSETQ. The CDR3 covers 15 residues. V lost 2 bases, J lost 7 bases, and 16 bases lay in between. DNA of the CDR3: TGCGCCAGCAGCTTTTCCGGGGGGCCAGTGAATGAGCAGTTCTTC. This sequence encodes CASSFSGGPVNEQFF.

This clone was picked up a small number of times. The chain uses TRBV6-1 and TRBJ1-5, with TRBD1 as a possible D gene (6 bases). The ends were cut back, 6 bases at V and 3 bases at J, with 15 bases in the middle. Germline V CDR1 and CDR2: MNHNS, SASEGT. CDR3 length: 15 residues. The CDR3 nucleotides are TGTGCCAGCAGACCATACAGGGAGCTCAATCAGCCCCAGCATTTT. This sequence encodes CASRPYRELNQPQHF.

The chain recombines TRBV7-9 with TRBJ2-7, with TRBD1 matching 10 bases. Germline loops: CDR1 SEHNR, CDR2 FQNEAQ (reference sequence). This CDR3 is 15 amino acids long. The J segment lost 4 bases and the V segment lost 5 bases, leaving 8 bases of the junction unmatched. The CDR3 DNA reads as TGTGCCAGCAGCATATCCGGGACAGGGGCGTACGAGCAGTACTTC. Translating it yields CASSISGTGAYEQYF.

This chain links TRBV27 with TRBJ2-1; 8 bases fit TRBD2. Germline CDR1 reads MNHEY; CDR2 reads SMNVEV (reference sequence). The CDR3 covers 13 residues. Trimming cost V 5 bases and J 15 bases; bases outside gene matches: 12. The CDR3 protein is CASSPAGAGAPFF. The CDR3 bases are TGTGCCAGCAGTCCCGCCGGAGCGGGAGCTCCGTTCTTC.

The chain uses TRBV6-5 and TRBJ2-7, with a tentative D call TRBD2 (6 bases). Between the trimmed V and J ends, which lost 2 bases and 2 bases, there was a span of 16 bases. The CDR3 covers 16 residues. Germline assignment: CDR1 MNHEY and CDR2 SVGAGI. The CDR3 is CASSYLGAGPPYEQYF. The CDR3 DNA reads TGTGCCAGCAGTTACCTTGGGGCGGGACCGCCCTACGAGCAGTACTTC.

The J gene is TRBJ2-3, the V gene TRBV27; TRBD2 matches at 7 bases. The CDR3 covers 17 residues. The V and J ends lost 2 bases and 3 bases, in that order; junction bases with no gene match: 11. The germline V gene encodes CDR1 MNHEY and CDR2 SMNVEV (reference sequence). CDR3 in DNA: TGTGCCAGCAGTTTAAGGCGGGAGAAGGAGGGGACAGATACGCAGTATTTT. Its translation: CASSLRREKEGTDTQYF.